Below are 14 T cell receptor beta chains sequenced from a single sample in a study of cytomegalovirus exposure and HLA in healthy donors. A multiplex PCR was run with 60 Vbeta primers and 13 Jbeta primers. Profiling relied on immunoSEQ multiplex PCR, and the TCRdb table lists in-frame clones only, not all of them. The ten most abundant clones cover 0.96% of a sample with around 140,000 clones. The sequenced material came from PBMCs. The receptors derive from a male donor in good health and CMV-seronegative.

V is TRBV30 and J is TRBJ1-1; tentatively, D is TRBD1 (5 bases). CDR3 size: 14 residues. The V gene's germline CDR1 is GTSNPN and CDR2 SVGIG (reference sequence). Deletions cut 2 bases from V and 4 bases from J, with 14 bases between. The chain's CDR3 is CAWSRGGVGTEAFF. Here the CDR3 DNA reads TGTGCCTGGAGTCGGGGAGGGGTGGGCACTGAAGCTTTCTTT.

The V gene is TRBV28, the J gene TRBJ1-2; D is undetermined. Germline loops: CDR1 MDHEN, CDR2 SYDVKM. Deletions cut 6 bases from V and 3 bases from J, with 5 bases between. The CDR3 length is 11 residues. CDR3 DNA sequence: TGTGCCAGCAGCCCAGACTATGGCTACACCTTC. It codes for CASSPDYGYTF.

The chain joins TRBV6-5 to TRBJ1-5; D perhaps matches TRBD1 (6 bases). The CDR3 has 15 amino acids. Trimming took off 8 bases at V and 1 base at J, with 15 bases between the two ends. CDR1 is MNHEY and CDR2 is SVGAGI in the germline V gene. The CDR3 spells CASGVGTPSNQPQHF. The CDR3 nucleotides are TGTGCCAGCGGTGTGGGGACACCAAGCAATCAGCCCCAGCATTTT.

The V gene is TRBV6-5, the J gene TRBJ1-2; no reliable D call. V dropped 6 bases and J dropped 6 bases, with 11 bases sitting between them. The CDR3 is 12 amino acids. In germline, CDR1 is MNHEY, CDR2 SVGAGI. The CDR3 DNA reads TGTGCCAGCAGCCGGACCGGGGATGGCTACACCTTC. Residues: CASSRTGDGYTF.

The V and J genes are TRBV28 and TRBJ2-7, with 10 bases matching TRBD2. Trimming took 6 bases from V and 5 from J; bases not matched to a gene: 4. This CDR3 is 13 amino acids long. CDR1 is MDHEN and CDR2 is SYDVKM in the germline V gene. CDR3 sequence (DNA): TGTGCCAGCAGAGGGACTAGCGTGCACGAGCAGTACTTC. It yields the protein CASRGTSVHEQYF.

This sequence joins TRBV2 and TRBJ1-1; TRBD1 is a possible D gene (5 bases). The V end was cut by 6 bases, the J end by 9 bases, with 23 bases between. The CDR3 spans 15 residues. Germline CDR1 reads SNHLY; CDR2 reads FYNNEI. The CDR3 reads CASRRGGDGGAKAFF. In DNA form, the CDR3 reads TGTGCCAGCAGGCGGGGAGGGGACGGAGGGGCTAAAGCTTTCTTT. The entire variable domain, with the rest obtained from reference TRBV2 and TRBJ1-1, is as follows: EPEVTQTPSHQVTQMGQEVILRCVPISNHLYFYWYRQILGQKVEFLVSFYNNEISEKSEIFDDQFSVERPDGSNFTLKIRSTKLEDSAMYFCASRRGGDGGAKAFFGQGTRLTVV.

The rearrangement uses TRBV5-1 and TRBJ1-1; possibly TRBD1 for D (5 bases). V lost 5 bases and J lost 3, with 20 bases in between. The V gene's germline CDR1 is SGHRS and CDR2 YFSETQ. This CDR3 is 16 amino acids long. The CDR3 sequence is CASRRQPGTGDTEAFF. DNA of the CDR3: TGCGCCAGCAGGCGTCAGCCCGGGACTGGAGACACTGAAGCTTTCTTT.

The V gene is TRBV11-2, the J gene TRBJ2-7; 11 nucleotides match TRBD2. CDR1 and CDR2 from the germline V gene are SGHAT and FQNNGV. The ends lost 2 bases at V and 5 bases at J; junction bases unmatched: 5. This CDR3 is 15 amino acids long. CDR3 sequence reads: CASSLRLAGNHEQYF. CDR3 nucleotide sequence: TGTGCCAGCAGCTTAAGACTAGCGGGAAACCACGAGCAGTACTTC.

The chain is built from TRBV11-2 and TRBJ1-1, with no clear D. CDR1 SGHAT and CDR2 FQNNGV come from the germline V gene. The CDR3 loop spans 13 amino acids. Trimming stripped 2 bases from V and 2 bases from J, with 6 bases between. CDR3 sequence reads: CASSLRGNTEAFF. CDR3 nucleotide sequence: TGTGCCAGCAGCTTAAGAGGCAACACTGAAGCTTTCTTT.

The V and J genes are TRBV19 and TRBJ1-4; D gene ambiguous. Germline CDR1 is LNHDA and CDR2 is SQIVND (reference sequence). The CDR3 spans 8 residues. V lost 5 bases and J 14 bases, leaving 3 bases between the germline ends. The CDR3 region is CASSSLFF. The CDR3 region has the DNA TGTGCCAGTAGTTCTCTGTTTTTT.

The chain links TRBV6-1 to TRBJ1-2; perhaps TRBD1 as D (5 bases). V was trimmed by 3 bases and J by 6 bases, leaving 14 bases between them. The length of the CDR3 is 14 residues. The V gene's germline CDR1 is MNHNS and CDR2 SASEGT. The CDR3 protein is CASSERAGWDGYTF. CDR3 in DNA: TGTGCCAGCAGTGAGAGAGCAGGGTGGGATGGCTACACCTTC.

Regarding this clone: Mismatch with germline at one junction end may stem from a read error. The gene calls are TRBV19 and TRBJ2-7, with D possibly matching TRBD1 (5 bases). The CDR3 consists of 12 residues. CDR1 and CDR2 from the germline V gene are LNHDA and SQIVND (reference sequence). The DNA for the CDR3 is TGTGCCAGTAGTGATAGAATTGACAGTGTCATCTTC. This translates into CASSDRIDSVIF.

A note on this clone: At the DNA level, this CDR3 is encoded by other sequences in the same sample as well. This chain connects TRBV9 to TRBJ2-5, with 8 bases identical to TRBD2. The germline V gene encodes CDR1 SGDLS and CDR2 YYNGEE. The V segment lost 0 bases and the J segment 1 base; nucleotides outside the gene matches: 5. CDR3 length equals 16 residues. In DNA form, the CDR3 reads TGTGCCAGCAGCGTAGGCGGCGGGGGGACCCAAGAGACCCAGTACTTC. As protein: CASSVGGGGTQETQYF. Full variable domain (missing parts from reference TRBV9 and TRBJ2-5): DSGVTQTPKHLITATGQRVTLRCSPRSGDLSVYWYQQSLDQGLQFLIQYYNGEERAKGNILERFSAQQFPDLHSELNLSSLELGDSALYFCASSVGGGGTQETQYFGPGTRLLVL.

This chain connects TRBV6-5 to TRBJ1-5; D ambiguous. Trimming removed 6 bases from V and 4 bases from J, with 13 bases in between. In germline, CDR1 is MNHEY, CDR2 SVGAGI. The CDR3 contains 14 residues. The CDR3 loop reads CASRPGPTNQPQHF. CDR3 sequence (DNA): TGTGCCAGCAGACCAGGTCCTACAAATCAGCCCCAGCATTTT.